The clone carrying this T cell receptor (beta chain) was seen once. Study processing details: Amplifying reference gene primers gave estimates of nucleated cell counts. TCRdb's copy holds only in-frame clones and misses some; the assay was immunoSEQ multiplex PCR. V and J calls and clone size are those listed in that table; D and trimming were worked out from the DNA. The data hold fewer than 200,000 clones, with 85% observed a single time. From germline, CDR1 is MRHNA and CDR2 SNTAGT. CDR3 length: 14 residues. Trimming removed 0 bases at V and 9 bases at J, with 13 bases between. This sample stems from a study of blood T cell repertoires in COVID-19. Across the whole study: Donors in the United States, Italy and Spain gave samples during acute or convalescent COVID-19. T cells, B-cell-depleted T cells, or PBMCs supplied cDNA or gDNA.

Sequencing input: peripheral blood. The receptor comes from a middle-aged man with acute or convalescent COVID-19. The rearrangement uses TRBV6-4 and TRBJ2-3; D unclear. The CDR3 spells CASSDSLPRGTQYF. The CDR3 DNA reads TGTGCCAGCAGTGACTCGCTACCGAGAGGCACGCAGTATTTT.